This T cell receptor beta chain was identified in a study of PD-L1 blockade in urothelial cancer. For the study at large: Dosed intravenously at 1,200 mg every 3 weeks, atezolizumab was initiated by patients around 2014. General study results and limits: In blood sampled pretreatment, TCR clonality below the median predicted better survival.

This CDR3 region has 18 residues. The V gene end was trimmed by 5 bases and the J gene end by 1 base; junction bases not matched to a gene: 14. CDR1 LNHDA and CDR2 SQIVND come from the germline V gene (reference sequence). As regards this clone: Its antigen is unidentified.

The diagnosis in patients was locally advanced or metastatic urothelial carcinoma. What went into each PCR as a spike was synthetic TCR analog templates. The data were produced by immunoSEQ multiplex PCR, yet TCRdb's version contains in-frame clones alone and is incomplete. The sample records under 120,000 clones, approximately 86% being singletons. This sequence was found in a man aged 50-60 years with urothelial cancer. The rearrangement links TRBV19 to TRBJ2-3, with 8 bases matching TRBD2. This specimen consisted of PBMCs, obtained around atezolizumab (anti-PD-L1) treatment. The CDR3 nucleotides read TGTGCCAGTAGTCAACATCGGGATATAGCGGGGCGCACAGATACGCAGTATTTT. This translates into CASSQHRDIAGRTDTQYF.